This T cell receptor beta chain was recovered during a study of cytomegalovirus exposure and HLA in healthy donors. V dropped 4 bases and J dropped 3 bases, with 9 bases sitting between them. Per the germline V gene, CDR1 is SGHNT and CDR2 is YENEEA. CDR3 length: 13 amino acids. Primers included in the PCR were 60 Vbeta and 13 Jbeta primers. Authors' processing steps: Unique TCR beta chains numbered approximately 80 million in a later analysis, with roughly 11 million shared. Clones were read by immunoSEQ multiplex PCR, and TCRdb kept only the in-frame ones, dropping some. The V and J calls and clone size were taken over from that table, and D and trimming were inferred from the DNA. The sample yields about 120,000 clones, roughly 66% seen once. About this clone: As yet, its antigen is unknown.

The study, taken as a whole, reports: In vitro assays verified that three CMV-associated chains recognized CMV antigens specifically.

Material: PBMCs. The genes are TRBV11-3 and TRBJ1-1; D is ambiguous. The sequence was collected from a man aged 18-30 years in good health and CMV-seronegative. CDR3 residues: CASSSSHDTEAFF. The CDR3 DNA reads as TGTGCCAGCAGCTCATCACATGACACTGAAGCTTTCTTT.